Each of the 19 T cell receptor beta chains below was sequenced from the same sample in a study of PD-L1 blockade in urothelial cancer. Sequencing was performed with immunoSEQ multiplex PCR; in TCRdb, only in-frame clones are kept and a portion is missing. The sample comprises 20,000 to 25,000 clones, around 91% of which are singletons, and 11% rests with the top ten. Time point specified: peripheral blood 6 weeks after treatment start. The specimen comprised PBMCs, sampled around atezolizumab (anti-PD-L1) treatment. These TCRs come from a woman aged 55-70 years with urothelial cancer.

The rearrangement uses TRBV19 and TRBJ2-7, with 8 bases lining up with TRBD2. Trimming at V came to 5 bases and at J to 3 bases, leaving 6 bases not matched to a gene. Germline values: CDR1 LNHDA, CDR2 SQIVND (reference sequence). The CDR3 spans 14 residues. The CDR3 sequence is CASSPGLVHYEQYF. The CDR3 DNA reads TGTGCCAGTAGTCCGGGACTAGTTCACTACGAGCAGTACTTC.

The chain recombines TRBV7-6 with TRBJ2-7; no firm D call. Germline V CDR1 and CDR2: SGHVS, FNYEAQ. This CDR3 is built from 13 residues. Trimming removed 2 bases from V and 3 bases from J, with 8 bases in between. CDR3 amino acids: CASSLRLGYEQYF. CDR3 coding DNA: TGTGCCAGCAGCTTAAGACTGGGCTACGAGCAGTACTTC.

The CDR3 reads CASSQGRGGYTF. Here the CDR3 DNA reads TGCGCCAGCAGCCAGGGGAGGGGTGGCTACACCTTC. V usage is TRBV4-3 and J usage is TRBJ1-2, with D tentatively TRBD1 (5 bases). The V end lost 3 bases, the J end lost 7 bases, and 9 bases lay between the germline ends. CDR3 length: 12 amino acids. Looked up from germline, CDR1 is LGHNA and CDR2 is YSLEER.

The chain joins TRBV29-1 to TRBJ1-4; 9 nucleotides line up with TRBD1. The V segment lost 3 bases and the J segment 8 bases; nucleotides outside the gene matches: 4. The CDR3 sequence is 13 residues long. In germline, CDR1 is SQVTM, CDR2 ANQGSEA. The CDR3 spells CSVEGQGGEKLFF. CDR3 nucleotides: TGCAGCGTTGAGGGACAGGGTGGGGAAAAACTGTTTTTT.

The rearrangement uses TRBV4-1 and TRBJ1-1, with D uncertain. The CDR3 sequence is 17 residues long. V was clipped by 0 bases and J by 3 bases, with 17 bases between them. Germline V CDR1 and CDR2: MGHRA, YSYEKL. CDR3 nucleotide sequence: TGCGCCAGCAGCCAAGATCAGAGGCCCCTAAGGCACACTGAAGCTTTCTTT. Its protein product is CASSQDQRPLRHTEAFF.

The chain is built from TRBV14 and TRBJ2-7; the D gene is possibly TRBD2 (5 bases). The germline CDR1 and CDR2 sequences are SGHDN and FVKESK. V was pared by 3 bases and J by 2 bases, with 20 bases between. This CDR3 has 17 amino acids. CDR3 nucleotides: TGTGCCAGCAGCCACCCGAGGGAAGCGGCCAACACCTACGAGCAGTACTTC. It encodes CASSHPREAANTYEQYF. The complete variable domain, with remaining parts taken from reference TRBV14 and TRBJ2-7, reads EAGVTQFPSHSVIEKGQTVTLRCDPISGHDNLYWYRRVMGKEIKFLLHFVKESKQDESGMPNNRFLAERTGGTYSTLKVQPAELEDSGVYFCASSHPREAANTYEQYFGPGTRLTVT.

The chain has TRBV29-1 and TRBJ2-6; tentative D call: TRBD2 (5 bases). The CDR3 spans 15 residues. CDR1 is SQVTM and CDR2 is ANQGSEA in the germline V gene. V was cut by 4 bases and J by 0 bases, with 10 bases left in between. CDR3 DNA: TGCAGCGTTGGCGCGGCGGGCTCTGGGGCCAACGTCCTGACTTTC. Protein sequence: CSVGAAGSGANVLTF. Combining the CDR3 with reference TRBV29-1 and TRBJ2-6 gives the whole variable domain SAVISQKPSRDICQRGTSLTIQCQVDSQVTMMFWYRQQPGQSLTLIATANQGSEATYESGFVIDKFPISRPNLTFSTLTVSNMSPEDSSIYLCSVGAAGSGANVLTFGAGSRLTVL.

V gene TRBV7-6 combines with J gene TRBJ2-1, with no clear D. The germline V gene encodes CDR1 SGHVS and CDR2 FNYEAQ. Trimming cost V 3 bases and J 6 bases, with 9 bases left between them. This CDR3 has 13 amino acids. The CDR3 bases are TGTGCCAGCAGCTTCTCACAGTTCAATGAGCAGTTCTTC. It codes for CASSFSQFNEQFF.

This chain connects TRBV7-2 to TRBJ2-7, with 13 bases identical to TRBD2. The CDR3 runs 16 residues. The germline V gene has CDR1 SGHTA and CDR2 FQGNSA. The ends lost 3 bases at V and 2 bases at J; junction bases unmatched: 4. The CDR3 DNA is TGTGCCAGCAGCTTTACTAGCGGGAGGGCCGCCTACGAGCAGTACTTC. Translation: CASSFTSGRAAYEQYF.

The chain joins TRBV6-5 to TRBJ2-7, with 7 bases aligning to TRBD1. J gave up 4 bases and V 0 bases, and 3 bases lay outside the gene matches. The germline V gene encodes CDR1 MNHEY and CDR2 SVGAGI. The CDR3 covers 14 residues. The chain's CDR3 is CASSYSGTAYEQYF. The CDR3 nucleotides are TGTGCCAGCAGTTACTCCGGGACAGCTTACGAGCAGTACTTC.

The chain recombines TRBV30 with TRBJ2-7; possibly TRBD1 for D (6 bases). This CDR3 has 17 residues. The V end lost 0 bases, the J end lost 3 bases, and 21 bases lay between the germline ends. CDR1 is GTSNPN and CDR2 is SVGIG in the germline V gene (reference sequence). The CDR3 here is CAWSVRRGPSSYYEQYF. DNA of the CDR3: TGTGCCTGGAGTGTCCGCAGGGGCCCCTCCTCCTACTACGAGCAGTACTTC.

The chain joins TRBV19 to TRBJ2-7; 14 nucleotides match TRBD2. Germline V gene sequence: CDR1 LNHDA, CDR2 SQIVND (reference sequence). The CDR3 contains 20 residues. V shed 1 base and J 1 base; nucleotides not matched to a gene: 12. The CDR3 DNA reads TGTGCCAGTAGTATAGCATACGGGACTAGCGGGAGCGGCCGGTCCTACGAGCAGTACTTC. This codes for CASSIAYGTSGSGRSYEQYF.

The chain links TRBV27 to TRBJ2-2, with D possibly TRBD1 on 6 matching bases. Germline loops: CDR1 MNHEY, CDR2 SMNVEV (reference sequence). The V end lost 6 bases, the J end lost 2 bases, and 13 bases lay between the germline ends. This CDR3 has 15 residues. The CDR3 DNA reads TGTGCCAGCAGGTTGCAGGGACACAACACCGGGGAGCTGTTTTTT. As protein: CASRLQGHNTGELFF.

V and J are TRBV10-3 and TRBJ2-7; TRBD1 matches 10 bases. This CDR3 is 14 amino acids long. Germline V gene sequence: CDR1 ENHRY, CDR2 SYGVKD. The V segment lost 5 bases and the J segment 6 bases; nucleotides outside the gene matches: 7. This CDR3 reads CAISRSGQGREQYF. The CDR3 DNA sequence: TGTGCCATCAGTAGATCGGGACAGGGGCGCGAGCAGTACTTC.

CDR3 in DNA: TGTGCCAGCTCACTGCTAGCGGGAGGGCCCCAAGATACGCAGTATTTT. As protein: CASSLLAGGPQDTQYF. The chain links TRBV18 to TRBJ2-3; TRBD2 agrees at 12 bases. The ends lost 4 bases at V and 5 bases at J; junction bases unmatched: 7. This CDR3 is 16 amino acids long. Germline values: CDR1 KGHSH, CDR2 LQKENI.

The gene calls are TRBV7-2 and TRBJ2-3, with D unclear. Trimming stripped 8 bases from V and 4 bases from J, with 19 bases between. The CDR3 length is 15 residues. Per the germline V gene, CDR1 is SGHTA and CDR2 is FQGNSA. CDR3 amino acids: CASGLPQRSADTQYF. CDR3 nucleotides: TGTGCCAGCGGGCTACCTCAACGCTCCGCAGATACGCAGTATTTT.

The chain employs TRBV15 and TRBJ2-5; 7 positions match TRBD1. The germline V gene encodes CDR1 LNHNV and CDR2 YYDKDF (reference sequence). CDR3 length equals 15 residues. With 8 bases clipped from V and 5 bases from J, the junction kept 14 bases outside the gene matches. CDR3 nucleotide sequence: TGTGCCACCGATCGTCTGGGACAGCTTTTGGAGACCCAGTACTTC. This codes for CATDRLGQLLETQYF.

This clone was seen only once. This chain links TRBV5-1 with TRBJ2-1; 7 bases map to TRBD1. This CDR3 contains 15 residues. J gave up 6 bases and V 5 bases, and 11 bases lay outside the gene matches. Germline loops: CDR1 SGHRS, CDR2 YFSETQ. CDR3 residues: CASRQDRTIVNEQFF. The DNA for the CDR3 is TGCGCCAGCAGGCAGGACAGGACGATTGTCAATGAGCAGTTCTTC.

The rearrangement joins TRBV6-1 to TRBJ1-5, with unresolved D. Trimming took 4 bases from V and 3 from J, leaving 10 bases between them. The CDR3 is made up of 14 amino acids. Germline loops: CDR1 MNHNS, CDR2 SASEGT. The CDR3 loop is CASSVRSHNQPQHF. The CDR3 DNA is TGTGCCAGCAGTGTCCGAAGCCACAATCAGCCCCAGCATTTT.